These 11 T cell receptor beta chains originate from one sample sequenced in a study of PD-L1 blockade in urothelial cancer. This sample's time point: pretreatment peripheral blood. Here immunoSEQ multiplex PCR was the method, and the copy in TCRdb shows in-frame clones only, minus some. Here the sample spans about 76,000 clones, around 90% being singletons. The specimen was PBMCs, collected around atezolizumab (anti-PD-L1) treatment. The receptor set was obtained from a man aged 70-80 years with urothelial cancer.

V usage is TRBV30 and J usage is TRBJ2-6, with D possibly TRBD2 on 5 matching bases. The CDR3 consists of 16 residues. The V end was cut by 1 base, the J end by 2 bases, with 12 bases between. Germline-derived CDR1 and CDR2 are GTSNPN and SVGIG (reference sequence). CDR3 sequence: CAWSGGSPAGANVLTF. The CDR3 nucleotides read TGTGCCTGGAGTGGAGGGAGTCCAGCTGGGGCCAACGTCCTGACTTTC.

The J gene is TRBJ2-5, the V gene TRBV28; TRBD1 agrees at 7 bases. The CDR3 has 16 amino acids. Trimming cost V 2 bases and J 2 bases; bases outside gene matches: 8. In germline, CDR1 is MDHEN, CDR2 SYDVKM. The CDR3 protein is CASSLLGTALQETQYF. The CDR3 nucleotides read TGTGCCAGCAGTTTACTTGGGACAGCCCTTCAAGAGACCCAGTACTTC.

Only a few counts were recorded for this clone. The CDR3, as DNA: TGTGCCAGCAGTTTAAGACTAGCGGGCCCCAATGAGCAGTTCTTC. Protein product: CASSLRLAGPNEQFF. This rearrangement joins TRBV27 to TRBJ2-1, with 10 nucleotides matching TRBD2. Trimming at V came to 2 bases and at J to 6 bases, leaving 4 bases not matched to a gene. The CDR3 covers 15 residues. Per the germline V gene, CDR1 is MNHEY and CDR2 is SMNVEV (reference sequence).

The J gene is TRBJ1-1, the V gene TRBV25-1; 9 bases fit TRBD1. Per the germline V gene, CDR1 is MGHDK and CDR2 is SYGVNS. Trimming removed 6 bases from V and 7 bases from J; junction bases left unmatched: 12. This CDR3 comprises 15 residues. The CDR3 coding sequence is TGTGCCAGCAGCCCCGTCCGACAGGGGGTTCATGAAGCTTTCTTT. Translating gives CASSPVRQGVHEAFF.

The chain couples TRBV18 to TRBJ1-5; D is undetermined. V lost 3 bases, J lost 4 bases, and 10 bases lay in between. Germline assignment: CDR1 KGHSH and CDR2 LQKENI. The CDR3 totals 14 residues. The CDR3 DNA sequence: TGTGCCAGCTCACCGGGGAGAGAGAATCAGCCCCAGCATTTT. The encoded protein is CASSPGRENQPQHF. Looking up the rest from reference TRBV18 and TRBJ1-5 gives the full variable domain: NAGVMQNPRHLVRRRGQEARLRCSPMKGHSHVYWYRQLPEEGLKFMVYLQKENIIDESGMPKERFSAEFPKEGPSILRIQQVVRGDSAAYFCASSPGRENQPQHFGDGTRLSIL.

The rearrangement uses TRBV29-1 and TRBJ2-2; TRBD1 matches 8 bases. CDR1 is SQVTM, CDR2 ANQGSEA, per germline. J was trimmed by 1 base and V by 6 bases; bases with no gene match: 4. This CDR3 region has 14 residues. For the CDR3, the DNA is TGCAGCGTCAGGACAGGGATGAACACCGGGGAGCTGTTTTTT. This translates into CSVRTGMNTGELFF.

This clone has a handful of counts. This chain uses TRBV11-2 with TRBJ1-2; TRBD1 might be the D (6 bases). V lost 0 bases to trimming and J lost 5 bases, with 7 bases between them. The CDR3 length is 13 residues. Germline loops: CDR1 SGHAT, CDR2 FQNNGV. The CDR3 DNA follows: TGTGCCAGCAGCTTAGACAGGGGATATGGCTACACCTTC. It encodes CASSLDRGYGYTF.

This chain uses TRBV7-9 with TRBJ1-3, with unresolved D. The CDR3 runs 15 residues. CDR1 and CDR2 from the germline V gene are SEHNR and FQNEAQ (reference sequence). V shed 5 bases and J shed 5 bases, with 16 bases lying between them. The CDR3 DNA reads TGTGCCAGCAGCCCCCCGGAGAGCGGGAGAAACACCATATATTTT. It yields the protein CASSPPESGRNTIYF.

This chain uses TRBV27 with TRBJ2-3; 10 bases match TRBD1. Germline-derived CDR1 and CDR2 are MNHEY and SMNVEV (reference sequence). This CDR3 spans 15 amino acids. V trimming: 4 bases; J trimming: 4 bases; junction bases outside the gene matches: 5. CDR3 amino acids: CASSSRTGGPDTQYF. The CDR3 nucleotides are TGTGCCAGCAGTTCCAGGACAGGGGGACCAGATACGCAGTATTTT.

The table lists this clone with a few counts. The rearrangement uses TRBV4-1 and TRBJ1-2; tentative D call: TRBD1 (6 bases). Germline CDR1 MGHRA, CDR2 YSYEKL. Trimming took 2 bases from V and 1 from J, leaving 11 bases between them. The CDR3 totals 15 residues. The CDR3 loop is CASSQPIQGNYGYTF. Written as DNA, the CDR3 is TGCGCCAGCAGCCAACCTATACAGGGTAACTATGGCTACACCTTC.

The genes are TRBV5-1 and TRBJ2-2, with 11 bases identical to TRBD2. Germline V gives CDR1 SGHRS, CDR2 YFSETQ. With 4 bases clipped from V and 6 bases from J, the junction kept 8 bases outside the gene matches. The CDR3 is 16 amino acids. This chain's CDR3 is CASSGGLAGGAGELFF. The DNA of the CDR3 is TGCGCCAGCAGCGGGGGGCTAGCGGGAGGCGCCGGGGAGCTGTTTTTT.